What follows describes a single T cell receptor beta chain. The CDR3 length is 15 residues. Trimming pared 0 bases from V and 0 bases from J, leaving 6 bases between. Germline values: CDR1 SGHRS, CDR2 YFSETQ. In the study's own analysis: Amplification from reference gene primers served as the basis for estimated nucleated cell counts. The method was immunoSEQ multiplex PCR; TCRdb's version includes in-frame clones alone and lacks a portion of them. For V, J and clone size, that table is used; D and trimming come from the DNA. The profile shows some 350,000 clones, around 83% of them singletons. The sample originates from a study of blood T cell repertoires in COVID-19. Study details: Acute and convalescent COVID-19 specimens originated in the United States, Italy and Spain.

This rearrangement joins TRBV5-1 to TRBJ1-4; D is undetermined. Sequencing used peripheral blood. This receptor was identified in a man aged 30 to 45 with active or convalescent COVID-19. Here the CDR3 reads CASSLVGSTNEKLFF. CDR3 bases: TGCGCCAGCAGCTTGGTGGGCTCAACTAATGAAAAACTGTTTTTT.